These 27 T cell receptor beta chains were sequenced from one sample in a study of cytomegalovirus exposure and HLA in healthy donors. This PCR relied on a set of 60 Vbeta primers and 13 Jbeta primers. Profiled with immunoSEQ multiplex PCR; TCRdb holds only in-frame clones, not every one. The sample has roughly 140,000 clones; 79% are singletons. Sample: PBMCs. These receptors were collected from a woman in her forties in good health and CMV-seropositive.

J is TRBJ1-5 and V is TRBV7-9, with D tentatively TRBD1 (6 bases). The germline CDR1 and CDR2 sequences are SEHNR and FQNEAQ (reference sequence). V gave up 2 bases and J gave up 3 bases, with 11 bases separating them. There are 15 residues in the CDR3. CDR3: CASSLLDSPNQPQHF. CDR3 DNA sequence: TGTGCCAGCAGCTTACTGGACAGTCCCAATCAGCCCCAGCATTTT.

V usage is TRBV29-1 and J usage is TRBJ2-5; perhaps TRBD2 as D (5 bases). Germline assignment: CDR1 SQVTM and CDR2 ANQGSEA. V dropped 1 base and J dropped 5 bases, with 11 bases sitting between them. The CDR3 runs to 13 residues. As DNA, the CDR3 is TGCAGCGTTGAAGGGCTAGCTCGGGAGACCCAGTACTTC. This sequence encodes CSVEGLARETQYF. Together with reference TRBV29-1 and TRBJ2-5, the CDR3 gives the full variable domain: SAVISQKPSRDICQRGTSLTIQCQVDSQVTMMFWYRQQPGQSLTLIATANQGSEATYESGFVIDKFPISRPNLTFSTLTVSNMSPEDSSIYLCSVEGLARETQYFGPGTRLLVL.

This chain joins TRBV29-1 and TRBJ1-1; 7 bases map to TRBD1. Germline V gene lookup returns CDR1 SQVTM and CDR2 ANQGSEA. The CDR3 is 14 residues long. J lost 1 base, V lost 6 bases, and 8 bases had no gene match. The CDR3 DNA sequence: TGCAGCGTGAACAGGGGTCTGGGGAACACTGAAGCTTTCTTT. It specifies CSVNRGLGNTEAFF.

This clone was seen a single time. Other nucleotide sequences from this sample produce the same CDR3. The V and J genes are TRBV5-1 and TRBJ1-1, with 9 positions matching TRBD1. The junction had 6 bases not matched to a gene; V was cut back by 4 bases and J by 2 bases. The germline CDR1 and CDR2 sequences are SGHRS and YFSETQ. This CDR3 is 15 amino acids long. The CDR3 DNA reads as TGCGCCAGCAGCACGGGACAGGGAGGTAACACTGAAGCTTTCTTT. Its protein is CASSTGQGGNTEAFF.

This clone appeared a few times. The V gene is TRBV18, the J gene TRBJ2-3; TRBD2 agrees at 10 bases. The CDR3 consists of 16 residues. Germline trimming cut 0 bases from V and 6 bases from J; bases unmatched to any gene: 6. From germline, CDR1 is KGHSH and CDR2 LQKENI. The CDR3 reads CASSPPSGGAGDTQYF. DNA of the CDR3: TGTGCCAGCTCACCACCGAGCGGGGGGGCCGGGGATACGCAGTATTTT.

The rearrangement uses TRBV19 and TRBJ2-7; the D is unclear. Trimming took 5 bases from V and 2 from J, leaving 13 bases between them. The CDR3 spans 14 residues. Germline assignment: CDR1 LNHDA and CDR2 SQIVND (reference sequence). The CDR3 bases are TGTGCCAGTAGTCAAACCACAGTTCCCTACGAGCAGTACTTC. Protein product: CASSQTTVPYEQYF.

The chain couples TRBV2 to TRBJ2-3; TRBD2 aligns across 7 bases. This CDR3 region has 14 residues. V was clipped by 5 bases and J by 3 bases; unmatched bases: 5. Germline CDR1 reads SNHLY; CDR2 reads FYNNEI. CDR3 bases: TGTGCCAGCAGTTTGCGGGGGAAAACAGATACGCAGTATTTT. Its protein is CASSLRGKTDTQYF.

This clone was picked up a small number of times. The CDR3 DNA reads as TGCGCCAGCAGCCTCGGACAGGGCTATAATTCACCCCTCCACTTT. Protein product: CASSLGQGYNSPLHF. The chain uses TRBV4-1 and TRBJ1-6; 8 positions agree with TRBD1. Germline loops: CDR1 MGHRA, CDR2 YSYEKL. Losses at the gene ends were 4 bases for V and 3 bases for J; bases not matched to a gene: 2. The CDR3 loop spans 15 amino acids.

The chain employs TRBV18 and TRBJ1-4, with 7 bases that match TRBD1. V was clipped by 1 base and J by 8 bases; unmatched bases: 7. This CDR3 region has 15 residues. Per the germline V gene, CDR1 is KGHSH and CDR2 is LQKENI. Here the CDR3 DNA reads TGTGCCAGCTCACCACTCGGGACAGTGAAGGAAAAACTGTTTTTT. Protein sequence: CASSPLGTVKEKLFF.

DNA for the CDR3: TGCGCCAGCAGCCTGCTCCTACTAGCGGGGGCCGAAGAGACCCAGTACTTC. This codes for CASSLLLLAGAEETQYF. The chain employs TRBV5-1 and TRBJ2-5; the match to TRBD2 covers 11 bases. The CDR3 is 17 residues long. V gave up 4 bases and J gave up 3 bases; unmatched junction bases: 11. CDR1 is SGHRS and CDR2 is YFSETQ in the germline V gene.

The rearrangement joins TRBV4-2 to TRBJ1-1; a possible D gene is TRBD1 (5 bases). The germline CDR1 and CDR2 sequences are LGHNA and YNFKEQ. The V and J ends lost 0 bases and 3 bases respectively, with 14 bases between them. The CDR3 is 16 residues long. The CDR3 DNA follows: TGTGCCAGCAGCCAAGATCCGTACCAGGGCTACACTGAAGCTTTCTTT. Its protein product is CASSQDPYQGYTEAFF.

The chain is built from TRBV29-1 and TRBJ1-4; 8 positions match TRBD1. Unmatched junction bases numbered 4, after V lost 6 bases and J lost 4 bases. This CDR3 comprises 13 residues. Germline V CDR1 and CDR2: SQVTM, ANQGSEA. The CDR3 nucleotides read TGCAGCGTAGGACAGGGCTTTAATGAAAAACTGTTTTTT. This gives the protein CSVGQGFNEKLFF.

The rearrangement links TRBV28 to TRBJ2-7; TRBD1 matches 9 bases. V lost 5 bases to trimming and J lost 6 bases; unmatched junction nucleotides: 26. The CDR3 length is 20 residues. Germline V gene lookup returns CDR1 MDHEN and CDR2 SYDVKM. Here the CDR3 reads CASSPQISRDRVPRTGEQYF. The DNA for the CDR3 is TGTGCCAGCAGTCCGCAAATTTCCCGGGACAGGGTCCCCCGAACTGGCGAGCAGTACTTC.

As DNA, the CDR3 is TGTGCCAGCAGACAGACAGGGCTCTACTACGAGCAGTACTTC. Protein: CASRQTGLYYEQYF. The chain couples TRBV27 to TRBJ2-7, with 7 nucleotides matching TRBD1. V dropped 6 bases and J dropped 3; count of bases not matched to a gene: 8. Germline V lookup: CDR1 MNHEY, CDR2 SMNVEV (reference sequence). This CDR3 contains 14 residues.

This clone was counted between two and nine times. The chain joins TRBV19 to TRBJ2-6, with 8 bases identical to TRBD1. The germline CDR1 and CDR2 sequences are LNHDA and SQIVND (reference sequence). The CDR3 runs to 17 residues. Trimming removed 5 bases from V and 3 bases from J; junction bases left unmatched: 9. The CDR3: CASSPGTGTFGANVLTF. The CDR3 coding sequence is TGTGCCAGTAGTCCGGGGACAGGAACCTTTGGGGCCAACGTCCTGACTTTC.

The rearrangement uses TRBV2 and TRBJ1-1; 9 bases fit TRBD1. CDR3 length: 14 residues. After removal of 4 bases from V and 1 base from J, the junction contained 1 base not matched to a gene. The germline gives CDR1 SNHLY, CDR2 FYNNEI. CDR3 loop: CASSVQGANTEAFF. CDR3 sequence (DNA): TGTGCCAGCAGTGTACAGGGGGCGAACACTGAAGCTTTCTTT. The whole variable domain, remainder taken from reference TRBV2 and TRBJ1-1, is EPEVTQTPSHQVTQMGQEVILRCVPISNHLYFYWYRQILGQKVEFLVSFYNNEISEKSEIFDDQFSVERPDGSNFTLKIRSTKLEDSAMYFCASSVQGANTEAFFGQGTRLTVV.

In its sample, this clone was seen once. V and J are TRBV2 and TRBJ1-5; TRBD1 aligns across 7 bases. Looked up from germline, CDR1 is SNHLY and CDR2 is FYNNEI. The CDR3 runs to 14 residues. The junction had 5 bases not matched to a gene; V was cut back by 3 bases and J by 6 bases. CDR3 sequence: CASSDRSGGQPQHF. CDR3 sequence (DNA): TGTGCCAGCAGTGATAGGTCAGGGGGTCAGCCCCAGCATTTT.

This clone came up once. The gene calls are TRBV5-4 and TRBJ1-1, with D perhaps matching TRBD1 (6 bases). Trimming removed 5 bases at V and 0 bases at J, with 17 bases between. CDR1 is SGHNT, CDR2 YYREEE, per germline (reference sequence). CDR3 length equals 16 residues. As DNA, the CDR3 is TGTGCCAGCAGTCTTTACAGGGCCGCCCTGAACACTGAAGCTTTCTTT. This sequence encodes CASSLYRAALNTEAFF.

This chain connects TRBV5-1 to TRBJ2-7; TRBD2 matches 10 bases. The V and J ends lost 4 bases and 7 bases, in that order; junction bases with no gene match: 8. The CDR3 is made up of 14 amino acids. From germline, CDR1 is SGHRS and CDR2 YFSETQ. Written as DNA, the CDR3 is TGCGCCAGCAGCCCCGGACTAGCGGCAAGTGAGCAGTACTTC. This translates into CASSPGLAASEQYF.

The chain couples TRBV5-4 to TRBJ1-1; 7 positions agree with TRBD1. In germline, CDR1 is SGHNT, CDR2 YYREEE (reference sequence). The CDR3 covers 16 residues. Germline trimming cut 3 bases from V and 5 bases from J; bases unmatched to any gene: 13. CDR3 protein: CASSSPTGRWDTEAFF. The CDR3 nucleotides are TGTGCCAGCAGCTCCCCGACAGGGAGATGGGATACTGAAGCTTTCTTT.

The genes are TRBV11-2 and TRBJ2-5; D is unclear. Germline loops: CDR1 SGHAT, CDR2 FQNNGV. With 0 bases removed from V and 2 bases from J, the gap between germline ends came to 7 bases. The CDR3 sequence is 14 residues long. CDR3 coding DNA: TGTGCCAGCAGCTTAGAACTTAATCAAGAGACCCAGTACTTC. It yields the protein CASSLELNQETQYF.

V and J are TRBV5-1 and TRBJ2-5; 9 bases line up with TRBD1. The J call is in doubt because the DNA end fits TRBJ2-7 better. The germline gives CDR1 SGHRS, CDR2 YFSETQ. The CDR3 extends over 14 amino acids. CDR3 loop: CASSPGTGIYEQYF. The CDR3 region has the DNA TGCGCCAGCAGCCCCGGGACAGGGATATACGAGCAGTACTTC.

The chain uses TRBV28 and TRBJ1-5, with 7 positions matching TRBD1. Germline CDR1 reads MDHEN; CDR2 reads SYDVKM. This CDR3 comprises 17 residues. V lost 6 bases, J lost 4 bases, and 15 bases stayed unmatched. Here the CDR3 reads CASRLYSGQPNNQPQHF. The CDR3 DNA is TGTGCCAGCAGGCTGTACTCGGGACAGCCTAATAATCAGCCCCAGCATTTT.

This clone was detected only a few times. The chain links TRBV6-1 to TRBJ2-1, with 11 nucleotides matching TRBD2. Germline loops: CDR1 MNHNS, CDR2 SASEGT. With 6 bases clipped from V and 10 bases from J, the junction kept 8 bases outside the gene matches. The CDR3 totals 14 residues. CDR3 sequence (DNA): TGTGCCAGCAGAAATAGCGGGGGGGCCAGGGAGCAGTTCTTC. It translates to CASRNSGGAREQFF.

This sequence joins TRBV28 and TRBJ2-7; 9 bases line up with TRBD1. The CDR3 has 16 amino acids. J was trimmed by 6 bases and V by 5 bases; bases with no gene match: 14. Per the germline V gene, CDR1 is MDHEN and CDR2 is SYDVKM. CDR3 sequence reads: CASSPSPGQGLLEQYF. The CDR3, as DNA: TGTGCCAGCAGTCCCTCACCGGGACAGGGTCTCCTCGAGCAGTACTTC.

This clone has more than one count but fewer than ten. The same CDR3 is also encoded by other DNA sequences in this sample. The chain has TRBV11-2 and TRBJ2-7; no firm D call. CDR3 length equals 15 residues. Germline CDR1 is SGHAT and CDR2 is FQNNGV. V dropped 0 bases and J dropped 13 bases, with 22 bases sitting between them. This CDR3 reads CASSLDPTSTYELYF. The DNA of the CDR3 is TGTGCCAGCAGCTTAGATCCAACTTCTACCTACGAGCTCTACTTC.

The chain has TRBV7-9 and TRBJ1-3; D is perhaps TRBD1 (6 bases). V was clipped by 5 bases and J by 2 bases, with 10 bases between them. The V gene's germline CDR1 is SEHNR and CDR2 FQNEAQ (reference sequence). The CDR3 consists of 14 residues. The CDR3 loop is CASSPQGPGNTIYF. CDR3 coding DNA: TGTGCCAGCAGCCCCCAGGGGCCTGGAAACACCATATATTTT.